This T cell receptor beta chain originates from a study of blood T cell repertoires in COVID-19. Study-wide background: Sources were T cells, B-cell-depleted T cells, or PBMCs; the material itself was cDNA or gDNA.

In the original workflow: Estimation of nucleated cell counts was performed using reference gene primer amplification. The method was immunoSEQ multiplex PCR; TCRdb's version includes in-frame clones alone and lacks a portion of them. V and J calls and clone size are copied from that table; D and trimming were computed from the DNA. The table records about 100,000 clones, roughly 82% of them present only once. The sequence was obtained from a man between 60 and 75 years old with acute or convalescent COVID-19. Sequencing was done on a sample of peripheral blood.

DNA of the CDR3: TGTGCCAGCAGGGCGACTAGCGGGAGTTACAATGAGCAGTTCTTC. It translates to CASRATSGSYNEQFF. This chain joins TRBV6-5 and TRBJ2-1, with 12 bases matching TRBD2. The CDR3 has 15 residues. V shed 6 bases, J shed 4 bases, and the junction held 4 bases outside the gene matches. From germline, CDR1 is MNHEY and CDR2 SVGAGI.